The rows below give T cell receptor beta chains drawn from one sample of a study of T cells after yellow fever vaccination. MiXCR, applied by TCRdb to the 5' RACE reads, yields one record per CDR3 protein. The sample includes 140,000 to 150,000 distinct CDR3 sequences, about 6.9% of them seen just once. The material sequenced was CD4+ T cells sorted from PBMCs, taken 10 days after the yellow fever booster vaccination. Receptors were obtained from a young man who received the YFV17D yellow fever vaccine. CDR3s include the opening cysteine and the closing phenylalanine or tryptophan. D genes are given only for firm matches. Only part of the rows carry a size: once, few, many, or a class if the clone is expanded.

clone_size	v_call	j_call	d_call	cdr3_aa	cdr3_nt
many	TRBV7-7	TRBJ2-1	TRBD2	CASSQGLAGGDEQFF	TGTGCTAGCAGCCAAGGACTAGCGGGAGGAGATGAGCAGTTCTTC
many	TRBV5-6	TRBJ2-2	NA	CASSSPRRGTNTGELFF	TGTGCCAGCAGCTCCCCCCGGAGAGGGACTAACACCGGGGAGCTGTTTTTT
many	TRBV20-1	TRBJ1-5	TRBD1	CSARERTGGRYSNQPQHF	TGCAGTGCTAGAGAACGGACAGGGGGACGATATAGCAATCAGCCCCAGCATTTT
NA	TRBV7-8	TRBJ1-1	TRBD1	CASSWGRGLTEAFF	TGTGCCAGCAGCTGGGGCAGGGGGCTTACTGAAGCTTTCTTT
NA	TRBV5-4	TRBJ2-7	NA	CASSWGTRTYEQYF	TGTGCCAGCAGCTGGGGGACTCGTACCTACGAGCAGTACTTC
few	TRBV25-1	TRBJ2-7	NA	CASSTSLGIGDEQYF	TGTGCCAGCAGTACCTCACTAGGGATCGGGGATGAGCAGTACTTC
many	TRBV4-2	TRBJ1-2	NA	CASSQVPGAYGYTF	TGTGCCAGCAGCCAAGTCCCAGGGGCCTATGGCTACACCTTC
many	TRBV12-3/TRBV12-4	TRBJ2-3	NA	CASSLEAGSAGRTDTQYF	TGTGCCAGCAGTTTAGAGGCGGGTTCGGCGGGCCGCACAGATACGCAGTATTTT
few	TRBV12-3/TRBV12-4	TRBJ1-2	NA	CASRTASSQGYTF	TGTGCCAGCAGGACAGCTTCTTCCCAGGGCTACACCTTC
many	TRBV11-2	TRBJ2-2	TRBD2	CASSPRTSGSMNTGELFF	TGTGCCAGCAGCCCCCGGACTAGCGGGAGCATGAACACCGGGGAGCTGTTTTTT
many	TRBV27	TRBJ2-3	NA	CASSFLDGTDTQYF	TGTGCCAGCAGTTTTTTGGACGGCACAGATACGCAGTATTTT
many	TRBV5-1	TRBJ2-3	NA	CASSYQPDTQYF	TGCGCCAGCAGCTACCAACCAGATACGCAGTATTTT
NA	TRBV11-2	TRBJ2-7	TRBD2	CASSRYPGLAGVGHEQYF	TGTGCCAGCAGCCGTTACCCGGGACTAGCGGGAGTTGGACACGAGCAGTACTTC
many	TRBV5-1	TRBJ1-4	NA	CASSPDQPNEKLFF	TGCGCCAGCAGCCCGGACCAGCCTAATGAAAAACTGTTTTTT
NA	TRBV7-7	TRBJ2-5	NA	CASSYAGSKETQYF	TGTGCCAGCAGCTACGCAGGGTCTAAGGAGACCCAGTACTTC
many	TRBV21-1	TRBJ1-1	NA	CASSKEGGAFF	TGTGCCAGCAGCAAAGAGGGGGGAGCTTTCTTT
many	TRBV7-9	TRBJ2-1	NA	CASSQWGRENNEQFF	TGTGCCAGCAGCCAATGGGGGCGGGAGAACAATGAGCAGTTCTTC
NA	TRBV29-1	TRBJ2-7	TRBD2	CSVGSSGASYEQYF	TGCAGCGTCGGATCTAGCGGGGCCAGCTACGAGCAGTACTTC
many	TRBV6-5	TRBJ2-1	NA	CASRHQHQGYEQFF	TGTGCCAGCAGACACCAGCACCAGGGTTATGAGCAGTTCTTC
many	TRBV7-6	TRBJ2-2	NA	CASSFRGPAGELFF	TGTGCCAGCAGCTTCCGGGGACCGGCCGGGGAGCTGTTTTTT
NA	TRBV3-1	TRBJ1-2	TRBD1	CASRPSPGQLYGYTF	TGTGCCAGCAGACCTTCCCCGGGACAGCTCTATGGCTACACCTTC
many	TRBV12-3/TRBV12-4	TRBJ2-2	NA	CASSPGATGELFF	TGTGCCAGCAGTCCAGGGGCCACCGGGGAGCTGTTTTTT
many	TRBV4-3	TRBJ2-1	TRBD2	CASSPLAGVSYNEQFF	TGCGCCAGCAGCCCTTTGGCGGGGGTTTCCTACAATGAGCAGTTCTTC
many	TRBV7-2	TRBJ2-1	NA	CASSLVHGNEQFF	TGTGCCAGCAGCTTAGTTCACGGTAATGAGCAGTTCTTC
many	TRBV6-2/TRBV6-3	TRBJ2-7	NA	CASTENHQSSYEQYF	TGTGCCAGCACAGAAAACCACCAGAGCTCCTACGAGCAGTACTTC
many	TRBV5-1	TRBJ2-7	TRBD1	CASSETGGGEQYF	TGCGCCAGCAGCGAAACAGGGGGAGGTGAGCAGTACTTC
many	TRBV29-1	TRBJ2-7	TRBD1	CSVKGQSGSYEQYF	TGCAGCGTCAAGGGACAGTCTGGCTCCTACGAGCAGTACTTC
NA	TRBV20-1	TRBJ2-7	TRBD2	CSARATSGPNEQYF	TGCAGTGCTAGAGCGACTAGCGGGCCCAACGAGCAGTACTTC
few	TRBV4-3	TRBJ1-2	TRBD1	CASSHRQGNNYGYTF	TGCGCCAGCAGCCACCGACAGGGAAATAACTATGGCTACACCTTC
many	TRBV4-2	TRBJ2-7	TRBD2	CASSQDFTSGSSYEQYF	TGTGCCAGCAGCCAGGATTTTACTAGCGGGAGTTCCTACGAGCAGTACTTC
many	TRBV6-2/TRBV6-3	TRBJ1-5	TRBD1	CASSWDSGLGSQHF	TGTGCCAGCAGCTGGGACAGCGGGCTCGGGTCCCAGCATTTT
NA	TRBV6-2/TRBV6-3	TRBJ2-3	NA	CASSSLGSAQYF	TGTGCCAGCAGTTCTCTCGGGAGTGCGCAGTATTTT
NA	TRBV5-4	TRBJ2-2	TRBD2	CASSRLAGGTGELFF	TGTGCCAGCAGCCGACTAGCGGGAGGAACCGGGGAGCTGTTTTTT
many	TRBV18	TRBJ2-1	TRBD1	CASSSDRGTYYNEQFF	TGTGCCAGCTCATCTGACAGGGGGACGTACTACAATGAGCAGTTCTTC
many	TRBV10-2	TRBJ1-5	NA	CASGGGGGQPQHF	TGCGCCAGCGGCGGCGGAGGCGGTCAGCCCCAGCATTTT
many	TRBV9	TRBJ2-2	NA	CASSVGGGGYTGELFF	TGTGCCAGCAGCGTAGGGGGAGGAGGATACACCGGGGAGCTGTTTTTT
many	TRBV20-1	TRBJ2-3	NA	CSATPGLISTSTDTQYF	TGCAGTGCTACCCCGGGACTCATATCTACTAGCACAGATACGCAGTATTTT